This T cell receptor beta chain appears in the sequencing data of a study of preoperative IRX-2 immunotherapy in early breast cancer (dated 2019 in TCRdb). The sample's treatment or condition label is to be understood as: preoperative locoregional IRX-2 cytokine immunotherapy. The samples were obtained from a phase Ib study that tested preoperative, locoregional IRX-2 cytokine immunotherapy designed to prime immune responses. Donors were patients with early-stage breast cancer who received IRX-2 before surgery. From the cysteine through the phenylalanine, the CDR3 covers 16 amino acids. The read is trimmed to its CDR3 DNA, 48 bases read in frame from base 1. A distance of 15 bases separates the germline ends of V and J, which lose 1 base and 6 bases respectively. CDR1 and CDR2 (SGHAT, FQNNGV) derive from the germline V gene. This clone appeared a single time. This clone's antigen is unknown. Within one base of it there is no much larger clone, and no base qualities were kept.

Library prep was done by the immunoSEQ multiplex PCR assay. Here the immuneACCESS table is served through TCRdb, limited to in-frame sequences with V and J called. Missing clones are a known gap in these copies; in checked studies unresolved V genes cover under half, and the rest lacks a known reason. Present in this sample are approximately 30,000 clones, nearly 95% of which were seen just once. The leading ten clones occupy under 6.5% of the sample. The TCR sequence derives from a human donor with breast cancer. This specimen was acquired from a patient treated with IRX-2 immunotherapy. In this chain, TRBV11-2 is recombined with TRBJ2-2; possibly the D gene is TRBD2, per 5 matching bases. Here the CDR3 is given as CASSLVGGSASGELFF. The DNA reads as follows: TGTGCCAGCAGCTTAGTTGGTGGGAGTGCATCCGGGGAGCTGTTTTTT.